This note documents a single T cell receptor (beta chain) sequence. Antigen unknown. The CDR3 has 16 residues. Germline loops: CDR1 SGHNT, CDR2 YYREEE (reference sequence). V was pared by 0 bases and J by 12 bases, with 22 bases between. These data come from a study of T cell repertoires in cytomegalovirus infection. Across the whole study: Recently identified HLA-C-restricted CMV epitopes and well-studied HLA-B-restricted CMV epitopes were used by the study.

Each CDR3 protein gets one entry after TCRdb re-called the reads with MiXCR. The table records about 83,000 distinct CDR3 sequences, about half of them present only once. The chain uses TRBV5-4 and TRBJ2-1; no reliable D call. This TCR derives from a human donor in good health (CMV status not recorded). Some clones in this sample may be carry-over from other donors' samples. The sequencing used CD8+ T cells from cultured PBMCs, collected from culture after CMV antigen stimulation. DNA of the CDR3: TGTGCCAGCAGCTTGGTAGGCTCCCCACCCCATATTGGGCAGTTCTTC. It encodes CASSLVGSPPHIGQFF.